This TCR beta chain originates from a study of long-term antiretroviral therapy in people with HIV. The CDR3 runs to 17 residues. V was cut by 10 bases and J by 2 bases, with 26 bases left in between. Germline-derived CDR1 and CDR2 are ENHRY and SYGVKD. Running of the v3.0 immunoSEQ assay took place at survey level. Clones were read by immunoSEQ multiplex PCR, and TCRdb kept only the in-frame ones, dropping some. The sample holds 20,000 to 30,000 clones, roughly 80% seen once. The rearrangement links TRBV10-3 to TRBJ1-2, with D tentatively TRBD1 (5 bases). This clonotype was obtained from a man aged 30-40 years with HIV. This sample comprised unsorted PBMCs, obtained 4.4 years after starting antiretroviral therapy. The DNA of the CDR3 is TGTGCCAGCAGACCCCCGAGGGACCTATCACCAAACTATGGCTACACCTTC. It yields the protein CASRPPRDLSPNYGYTF.